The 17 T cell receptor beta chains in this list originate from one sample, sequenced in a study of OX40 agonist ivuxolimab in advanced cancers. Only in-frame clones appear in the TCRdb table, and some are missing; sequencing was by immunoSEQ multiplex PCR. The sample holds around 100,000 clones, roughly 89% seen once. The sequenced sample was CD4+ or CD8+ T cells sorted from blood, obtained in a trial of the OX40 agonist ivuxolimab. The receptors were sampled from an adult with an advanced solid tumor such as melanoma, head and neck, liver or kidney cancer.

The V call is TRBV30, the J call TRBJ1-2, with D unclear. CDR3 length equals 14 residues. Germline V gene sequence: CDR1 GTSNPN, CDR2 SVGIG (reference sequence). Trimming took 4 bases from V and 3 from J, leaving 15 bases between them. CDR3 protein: CAWTPGRIYYGYTF. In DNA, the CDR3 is TGTGCCTGGACTCCGGGCAGGATCTACTATGGCTACACCTTC.

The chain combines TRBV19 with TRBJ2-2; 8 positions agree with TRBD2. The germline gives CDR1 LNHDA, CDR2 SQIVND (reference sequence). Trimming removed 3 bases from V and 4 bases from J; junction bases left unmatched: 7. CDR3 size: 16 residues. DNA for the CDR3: TGTGCCAGTAGTATTTTGGCGGGAGGAGGCACCGGGGAGCTGTTTTTT. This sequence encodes CASSILAGGGTGELFF.

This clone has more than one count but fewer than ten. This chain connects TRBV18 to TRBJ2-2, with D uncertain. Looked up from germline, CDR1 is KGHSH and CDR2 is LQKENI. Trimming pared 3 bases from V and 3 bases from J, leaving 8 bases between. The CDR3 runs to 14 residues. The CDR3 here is CASSPDLYTGELFF. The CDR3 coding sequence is TGTGCCAGCTCACCTGATCTTTACACCGGGGAGCTGTTTTTT.

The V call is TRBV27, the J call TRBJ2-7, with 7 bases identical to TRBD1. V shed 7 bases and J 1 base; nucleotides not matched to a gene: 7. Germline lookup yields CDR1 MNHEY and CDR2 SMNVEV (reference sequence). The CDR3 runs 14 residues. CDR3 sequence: CASNPGTESYEQYF. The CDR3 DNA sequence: TGTGCCAGCAATCCCGGGACAGAGTCCTACGAGCAGTACTTC.

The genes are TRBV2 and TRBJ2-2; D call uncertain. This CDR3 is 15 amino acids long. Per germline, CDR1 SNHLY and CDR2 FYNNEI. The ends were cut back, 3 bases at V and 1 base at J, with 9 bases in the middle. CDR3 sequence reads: CASSDGTVNTGELFF. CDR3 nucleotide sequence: TGTGCCAGCAGTGACGGAACAGTGAACACCGGGGAGCTGTTTTTT.

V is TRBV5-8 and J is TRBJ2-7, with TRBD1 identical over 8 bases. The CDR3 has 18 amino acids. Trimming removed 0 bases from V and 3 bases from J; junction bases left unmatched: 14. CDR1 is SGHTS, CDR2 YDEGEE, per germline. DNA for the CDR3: TGTGCCAGCAGCTTGGAACAGGGGGTAATGGGAGGTCACTACGAGCAGTACTTC. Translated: CASSLEQGVMGGHYEQYF.

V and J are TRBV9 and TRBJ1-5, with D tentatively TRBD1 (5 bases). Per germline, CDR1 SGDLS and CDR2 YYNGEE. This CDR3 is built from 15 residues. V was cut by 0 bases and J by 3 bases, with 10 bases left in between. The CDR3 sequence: CASSVGPGNNQPQHF. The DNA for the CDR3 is TGTGCCAGCAGCGTAGGACCAGGGAACAATCAGCCCCAGCATTTT.

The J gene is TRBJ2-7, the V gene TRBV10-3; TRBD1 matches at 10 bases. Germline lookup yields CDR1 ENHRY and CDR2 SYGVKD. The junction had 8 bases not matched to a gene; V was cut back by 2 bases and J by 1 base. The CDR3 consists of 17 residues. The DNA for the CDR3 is TGTGCCATCAGTGAGACAAGATCGGGACAGGGGTCCTACGAGCAGTACTTC. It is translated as CAISETRSGQGSYEQYF.

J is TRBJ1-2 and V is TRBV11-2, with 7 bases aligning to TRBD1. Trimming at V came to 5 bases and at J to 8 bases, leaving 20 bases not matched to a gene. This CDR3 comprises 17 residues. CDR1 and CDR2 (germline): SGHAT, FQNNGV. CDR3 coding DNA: TGTGCCAGCAGCCACAGCACACACGACAGGGCCTGGGGGGGCTACACCTTC. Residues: CASSHSTHDRAWGGYTF.

The CDR3 sequence: CASTSGTANTGELFF. The DNA for the CDR3 is TGTGCCAGCACATCCGGGACAGCGAACACCGGGGAGCTGTTTTTT. The chain carries TRBV5-8 and TRBJ2-2; 7 bases are a match to TRBD1. V lost 6 bases and J lost 0; bases outside the gene matches: 5. Germline lookup yields CDR1 SGHTS and CDR2 YDEGEE. CDR3 length: 15 amino acids.

CDR3 loop: CSASHDYEQYF. CDR3 bases: TGCAGTGCTAGTCATGACTACGAGCAGTACTTC. The gene calls are TRBV20-1 and TRBJ2-7; D gene uncertain. The CDR3 spans 11 residues. V shed 3 bases and J shed 3 bases, with 6 bases lying between them. Germline CDR1 and CDR2: DFQATT and SNEGSKA (reference sequence).

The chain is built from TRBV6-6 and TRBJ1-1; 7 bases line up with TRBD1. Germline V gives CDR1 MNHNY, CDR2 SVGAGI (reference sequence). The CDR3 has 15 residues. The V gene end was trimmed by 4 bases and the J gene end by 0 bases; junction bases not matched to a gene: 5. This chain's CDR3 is CASSSPTGMNTEAFF. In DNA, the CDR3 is TGTGCCAGCAGTTCCCCGACAGGGATGAACACTGAAGCTTTCTTT.

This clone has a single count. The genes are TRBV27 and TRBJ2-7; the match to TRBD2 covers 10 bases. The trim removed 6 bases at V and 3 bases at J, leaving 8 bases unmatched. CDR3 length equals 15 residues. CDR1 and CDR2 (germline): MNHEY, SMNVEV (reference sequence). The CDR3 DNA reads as TGTGCCAGCAGCCAGCGGGAGGGGGGAATCTACGAGCAGTACTTC. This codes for CASSQREGGIYEQYF.

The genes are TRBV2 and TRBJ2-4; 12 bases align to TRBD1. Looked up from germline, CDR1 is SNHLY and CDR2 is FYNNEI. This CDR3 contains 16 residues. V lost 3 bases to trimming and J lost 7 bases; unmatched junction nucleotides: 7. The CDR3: CASSEGTGGAINIQYF. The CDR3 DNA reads TGTGCCAGCAGTGAGGGGACAGGGGGCGCGATCAACATTCAGTACTTC.

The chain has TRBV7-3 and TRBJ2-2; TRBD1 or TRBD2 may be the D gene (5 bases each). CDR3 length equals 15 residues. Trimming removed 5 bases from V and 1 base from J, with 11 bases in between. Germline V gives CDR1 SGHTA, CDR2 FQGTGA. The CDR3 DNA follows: TGTGCCAGCAGCCCGGGGACCCAGAACACCGGGGAGCTGTTTTTT. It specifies CASSPGTQNTGELFF.

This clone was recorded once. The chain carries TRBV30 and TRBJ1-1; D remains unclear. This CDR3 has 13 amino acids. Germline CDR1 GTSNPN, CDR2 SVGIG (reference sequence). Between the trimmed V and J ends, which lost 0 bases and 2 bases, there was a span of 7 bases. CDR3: CAWSVGFNTEAFF. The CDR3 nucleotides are TGTGCCTGGAGTGTGGGTTTTAACACTGAAGCTTTCTTT.

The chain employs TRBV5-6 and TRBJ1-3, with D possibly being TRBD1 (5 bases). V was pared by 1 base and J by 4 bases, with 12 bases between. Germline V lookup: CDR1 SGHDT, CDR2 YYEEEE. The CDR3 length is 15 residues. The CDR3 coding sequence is TGTGCCAGCAGCTTGCGGGGCGGACGGGGAAACACCATATATTTT. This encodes CASSLRGGRGNTIYF.